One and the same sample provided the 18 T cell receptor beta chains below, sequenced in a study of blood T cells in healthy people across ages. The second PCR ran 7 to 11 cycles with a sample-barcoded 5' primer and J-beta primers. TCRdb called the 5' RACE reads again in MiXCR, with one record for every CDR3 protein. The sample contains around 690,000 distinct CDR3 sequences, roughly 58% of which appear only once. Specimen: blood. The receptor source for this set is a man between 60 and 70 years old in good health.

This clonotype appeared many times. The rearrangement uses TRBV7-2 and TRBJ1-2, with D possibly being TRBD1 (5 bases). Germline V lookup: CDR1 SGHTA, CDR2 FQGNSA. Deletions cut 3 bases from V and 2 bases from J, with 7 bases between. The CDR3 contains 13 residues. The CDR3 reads CASSFTGNYGYTF. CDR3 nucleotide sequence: TGTGCCAGCAGCTTTACAGGAAACTATGGCTACACCTTC. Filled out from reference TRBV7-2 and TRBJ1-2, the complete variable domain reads GAGVSQSPSNKVTEKGKDVELRCDPISGHTALYWYRQSLGQGLEFLIYFQGNSAPDKSGLPSDRFSAERTGGSVSTLTIQRTQQEDSAVYLCASSFTGNYGYTFGSGTRLTVV.

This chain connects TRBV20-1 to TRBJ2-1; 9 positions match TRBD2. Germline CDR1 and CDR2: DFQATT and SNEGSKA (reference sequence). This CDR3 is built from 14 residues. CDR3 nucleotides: TGCAGAGTGAATAGCGGGGGCTCCTACAATGAGCAGTTCTTC. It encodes CRVNSGGSYNEQFF.

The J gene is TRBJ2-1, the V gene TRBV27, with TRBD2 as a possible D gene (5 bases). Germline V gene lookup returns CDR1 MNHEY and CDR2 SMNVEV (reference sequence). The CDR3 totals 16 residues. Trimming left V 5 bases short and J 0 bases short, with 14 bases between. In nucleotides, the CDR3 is TGTGCCAGCAGTCCACGTAGCGTCAGCTCCTACAATGAGCAGTTCTTC. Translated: CASSPRSVSSYNEQFF.

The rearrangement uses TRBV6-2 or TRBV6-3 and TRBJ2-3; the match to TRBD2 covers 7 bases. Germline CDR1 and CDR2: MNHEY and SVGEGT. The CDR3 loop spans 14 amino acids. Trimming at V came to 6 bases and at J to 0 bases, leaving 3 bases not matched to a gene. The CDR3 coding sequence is TGTGCCAGCAGCCACGGGAGGAGCACAGATACGCAGTATTTT. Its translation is CASSHGRSTDTQYF.

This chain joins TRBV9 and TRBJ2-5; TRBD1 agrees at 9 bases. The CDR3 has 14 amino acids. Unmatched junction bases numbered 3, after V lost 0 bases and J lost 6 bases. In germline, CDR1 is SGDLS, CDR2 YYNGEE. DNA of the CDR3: TGTGCCAGCAGCGTAGAGGGACAGGGACAGACCCAGTACTTC. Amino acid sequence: CASSVEGQGQTQYF.

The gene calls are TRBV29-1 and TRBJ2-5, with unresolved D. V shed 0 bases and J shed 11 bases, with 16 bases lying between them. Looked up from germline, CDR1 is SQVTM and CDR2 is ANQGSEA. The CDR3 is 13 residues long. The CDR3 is CSVEDLISNEQYF. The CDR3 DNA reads TGCAGCGTTGAAGATCTTATCAGTAATGAGCAGTACTTC.

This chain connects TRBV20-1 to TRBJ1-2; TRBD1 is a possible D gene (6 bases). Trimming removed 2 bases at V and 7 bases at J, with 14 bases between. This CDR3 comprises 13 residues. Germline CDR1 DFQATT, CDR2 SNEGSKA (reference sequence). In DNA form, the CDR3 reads TGCAGTGCTAGAACAGGGTTGGGTTTTGGCTACACCTTC. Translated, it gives CSARTGLGFGYTF.

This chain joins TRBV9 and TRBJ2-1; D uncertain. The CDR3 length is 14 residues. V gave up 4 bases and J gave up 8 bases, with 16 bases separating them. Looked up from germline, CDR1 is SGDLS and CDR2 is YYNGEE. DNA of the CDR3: TGTGCCAGCAGCACCTTGGAAAGTTTCGATGAGCAGTTCTTC. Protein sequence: CASSTLESFDEQFF.

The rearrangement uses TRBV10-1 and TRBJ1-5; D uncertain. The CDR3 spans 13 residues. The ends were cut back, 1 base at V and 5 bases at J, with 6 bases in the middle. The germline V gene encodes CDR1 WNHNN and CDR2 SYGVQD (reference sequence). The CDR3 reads CASSEYRDQPQHF. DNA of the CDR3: TGCGCCAGCAGTGAGTATCGCGATCAGCCCCAGCATTTT.

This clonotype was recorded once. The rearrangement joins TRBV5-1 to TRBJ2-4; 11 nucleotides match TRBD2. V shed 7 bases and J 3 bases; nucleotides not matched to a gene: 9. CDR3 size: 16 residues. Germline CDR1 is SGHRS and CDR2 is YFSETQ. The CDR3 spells CASGRSGGADKNIQYF. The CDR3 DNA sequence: TGCGCCAGCGGTCGTAGCGGGGGGGCGGACAAAAACATTCAGTACTTC.

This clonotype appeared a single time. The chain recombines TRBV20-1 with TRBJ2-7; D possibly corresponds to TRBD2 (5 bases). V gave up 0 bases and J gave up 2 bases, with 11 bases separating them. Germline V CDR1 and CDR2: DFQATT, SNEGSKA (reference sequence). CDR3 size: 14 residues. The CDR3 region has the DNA TGCAGTGCTAGAGATGTGCTAGCTCCCTACGAGCAGTACTTC. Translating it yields CSARDVLAPYEQYF.

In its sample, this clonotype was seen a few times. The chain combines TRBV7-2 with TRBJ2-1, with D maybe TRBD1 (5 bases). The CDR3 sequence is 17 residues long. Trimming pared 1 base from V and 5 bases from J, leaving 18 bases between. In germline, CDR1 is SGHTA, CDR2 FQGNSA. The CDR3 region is CASSLGSVGALNNEQFF. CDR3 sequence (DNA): TGTGCCAGCAGCTTAGGGAGCGTTGGGGCTTTAAACAATGAGCAGTTCTTC.

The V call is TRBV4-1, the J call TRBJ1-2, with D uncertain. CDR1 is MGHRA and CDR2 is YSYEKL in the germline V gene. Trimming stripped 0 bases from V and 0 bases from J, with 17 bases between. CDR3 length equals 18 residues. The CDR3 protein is CASSQDMAGRTTNYGYTF. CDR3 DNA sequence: TGCGCCAGCAGCCAAGACATGGCCGGGCGGACCACTAACTATGGCTACACCTTC.

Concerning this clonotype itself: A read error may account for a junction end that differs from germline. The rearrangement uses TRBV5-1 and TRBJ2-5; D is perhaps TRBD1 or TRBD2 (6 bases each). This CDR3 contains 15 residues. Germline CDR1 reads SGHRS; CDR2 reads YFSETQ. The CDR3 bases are TGCGCCAGCAGCTTGGACGCCGGGGGCCAAGAGGCCCAGTACTTC. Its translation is CASSLDAGGQEAQYF. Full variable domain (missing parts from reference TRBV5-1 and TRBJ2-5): KAGVTQTPRYLIKTRGQQVTLSCSPISGHRSVSWYQQTPGQGLQFLFEYFSETQRNKGNFPGRFSGRQFSNSRSEMNVSTLELGDSALYLCASSLDAGGQEAQYFGPGTRLLVL.

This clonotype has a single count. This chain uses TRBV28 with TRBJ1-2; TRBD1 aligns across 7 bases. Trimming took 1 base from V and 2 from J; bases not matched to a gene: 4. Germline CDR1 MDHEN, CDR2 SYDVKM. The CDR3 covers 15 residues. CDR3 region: CASSLLGQLNYGYTF. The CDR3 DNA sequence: TGTGCCAGCAGTTTATTGGGACAGCTAAACTATGGCTACACCTTC.

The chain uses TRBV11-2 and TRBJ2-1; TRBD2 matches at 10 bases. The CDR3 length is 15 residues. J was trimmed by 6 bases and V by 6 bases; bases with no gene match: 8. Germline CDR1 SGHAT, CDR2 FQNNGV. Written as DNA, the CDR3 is TGTGCCAGCAGGGTGGGGCTAGCGGGGGTCAATGAGCAGTTCTTC. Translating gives CASRVGLAGVNEQFF.

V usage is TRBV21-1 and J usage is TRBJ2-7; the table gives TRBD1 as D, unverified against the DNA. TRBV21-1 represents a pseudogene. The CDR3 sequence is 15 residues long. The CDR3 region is CASSNYRDSYYEQYF. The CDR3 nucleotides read TGTGCCAGCAGCAATTACCGGGACAGCTACTACGAGCAGTACTTC.

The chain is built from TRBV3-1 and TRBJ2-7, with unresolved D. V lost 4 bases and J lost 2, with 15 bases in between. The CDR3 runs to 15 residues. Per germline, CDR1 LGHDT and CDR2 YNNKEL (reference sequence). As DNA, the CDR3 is TGTGCCAGCAGCCCACCCCAGACGGGTACCTACGAGCAGTACTTC. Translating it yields CASSPPQTGTYEQYF.